This T cell receptor beta chain emerged from a study of T cell responses to AZD1222 COVID-19 vaccine. Regarding this clone: Its target is not known.

The repertoire was sequenced with immunoSEQ multiplex PCR; TCRdb's copy has only in-frame clones and lacks some. Of approximately 85,000 clones in the sample, less than 90% were seen once. The CDR3 has 12 amino acids. Germline V gene data show CDR1 as MDHEN and CDR2 as SYDVKM. Trimming pared 11 bases from V and 7 bases from J, leaving 17 bases between. General study points: Across spike, vaccine-associated CD4 TCRs were found, dominant at 160-218 and 743-854. Repertoires in all cases were sampled only once the peak T cell response had passed. Donors were mostly white British, more females; clonal diversity possibly underestimated. Recipients of two AZD1222 doses showed rising Spike-specific TCR breadth and depth.

Specimen: peripheral blood, collected on day 0 of AZD1222 vaccination. The chain is built from TRBV28 and TRBJ1-1; D possibly corresponds to TRBD1 (5 bases). This clonotype was sampled from an adult in good health. In DNA, the CDR3 is TGTGCCGCCGGGGCAGGAAGTTATGAAGCTTTCTTT. This encodes CAAGAGSYEAFF.